The 3 T cell receptor beta chains below come from one sample, sequenced in a study of blood T cell repertoires in COVID-19. Only in-frame clones appear in the TCRdb table, and some are missing; sequencing was by immunoSEQ multiplex PCR. This sample yields some 340,000 clones, of which around 83% are seen a single time; about 3% belongs to the top ten. Sequenced input: peripheral blood. Every receptor here comes from a man younger than 45 with active or convalescent COVID-19.

The genes are TRBV6-4 and TRBJ2-1; TRBD2 matches at 14 bases. CDR1 and CDR2 (germline): MRHNA, SNTAGT. The CDR3 runs 16 residues. The V and J ends lost 1 base and 8 bases, in that order; junction bases with no gene match: 4. CDR3: CASSDYGTSGSYEQFF. For the CDR3, the DNA is TGTGCCAGCAGTGACTACGGGACTAGCGGGAGCTATGAGCAGTTCTTC.

The chain is built from TRBV24-1 and TRBJ2-1; 13 bases match TRBD2. Per germline, CDR1 KGHDR and CDR2 SFDVKD. This CDR3 comprises 17 residues. The junction had 8 bases not matched to a gene; V was cut back by 3 bases and J by 7 bases. This chain's CDR3 is CATSDPGLAGEINEQFF. CDR3 nucleotides: TGTGCCACCAGTGATCCCGGACTAGCGGGAGAGATTAATGAGCAGTTCTTC.

The rearrangement links TRBV9 to TRBJ1-6, with no clear D. V was cut by 0 bases and J by 8 bases, with 9 bases left in between. This CDR3 spans 14 amino acids. CDR1 and CDR2 (germline): SGDLS, YYNGEE. The CDR3 loop is CASSVGGEYSPLHF. The CDR3 DNA reads TGTGCCAGCAGCGTAGGGGGAGAATATTCACCCCTCCACTTT.